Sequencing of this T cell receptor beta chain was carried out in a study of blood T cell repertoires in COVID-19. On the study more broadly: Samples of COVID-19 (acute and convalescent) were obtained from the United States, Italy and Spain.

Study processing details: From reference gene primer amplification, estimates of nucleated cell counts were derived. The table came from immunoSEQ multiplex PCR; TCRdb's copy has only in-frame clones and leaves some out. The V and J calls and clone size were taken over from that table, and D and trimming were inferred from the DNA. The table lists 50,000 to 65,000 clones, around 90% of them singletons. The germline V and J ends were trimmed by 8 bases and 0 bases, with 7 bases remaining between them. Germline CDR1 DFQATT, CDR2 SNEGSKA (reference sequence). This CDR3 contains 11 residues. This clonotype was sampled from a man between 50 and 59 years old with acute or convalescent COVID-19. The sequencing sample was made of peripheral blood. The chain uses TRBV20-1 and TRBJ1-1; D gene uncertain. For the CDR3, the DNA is TGCAGTACCGGGGTGAACACTGAAGCTTTCTTT. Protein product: CSTGVNTEAFF.